Listed below are T cell receptor beta chains from one sample, sequenced in a study of response to subunit inactivated influenza vaccine. Each CDR3 protein gets one entry after TCRdb re-called the RT-PCR reads with MiXCR. In the table there are about 300,000 distinct CDR3 sequences, 20% to 25% of which are singletons. Sequencing was performed on PBMCs from blood, taken less than 22 months after vaccination. These receptors came from a man aged 50-75 years who received an inactivated influenza vaccine. Each CDR3 is given with its conserved first and last residue. Size is omitted from some rows. Given values are once, few, many or a class for expanded clones.

J,length,size,V,CDR3
TRBJ2-2,16,once,TRBV4-2,CASSPTLAGVTGELFF
TRBJ2-5,14,NA,TRBV25-1,CASSLQGRKETQYF
TRBJ2-5,12,many,TRBV7-9,CASSLVEETQYF
TRBJ1-1,15,many,TRBV20-1,CSAFTGGAYGTEAFF
TRBJ2-6,17,NA,TRBV6-5,CASRYGTGDSGANVLTF
TRBJ2-7,16,few,TRBV5-5,CASSLVATGTLYEQYF
TRBJ2-1,11,few,TRBV29-1,CSVGSIYEQFF
TRBJ2-3,15,NA,TRBV5-1,CASNYRRAALDTQYF
TRBJ1-2,13,NA,TRBV5-6,CASTWDFEGGYTF
TRBJ1-1,13,few,TRBV27,CASSISLNTEAFF
TRBJ2-1,13,many,TRBV6-2/TRBV6-3,CASSYPGSDEQFF
TRBJ2-5,16,NA,TRBV6-2/TRBV6-3,CASSYPLGGLPETQYF